Included here is one T cell receptor beta chain sequence, with context. Its specific antigen is unknown. The record has no base qualities; no much larger clone is one base away. This specimen comes from a study of CD8 T cells in Susac syndrome (dated by TCRdb to the late 2010s). Regarding the study in general: Among the sequenced Susac syndrome patients, over five had clinically active disease and 8 or 9 were in clinical remission. The study used repertoire sequencing to test whether antigen drove CD8+ T cell activation and differentiation in Susac syndrome. Susac syndrome patients were therapy-naive, on corticosteroids (some also receiving IVIg), or on IVIg alone at blood withdrawal. The study at large found these results: In patients with Susac syndrome, the CD4+ T cell repertoire showed no detectable clonal expansion. The number of individuals in the TCR sequencing and HLA analysis was acknowledged as relatively small.

Based on the germline V gene, the CDR1 and CDR2 sequences are SNHLY and FYNNEI. The V and J ends are trimmed by 7 bases and 7 bases, leaving 17 bases between them. The CDR3 numbers 15 residues from cysteine through phenylalanine. Just CDR3 DNA is preserved here, 45 bases in frame from base 1. High-throughput TCR beta sequencing profiled peripheral blood CD8+ and CD4+ T cells from healthy donors, Susac syndrome patients and multiple sclerosis patients. Recently defined diagnostic criteria for definite or probable disease were met by the Susac syndrome patients. Bulk CD8+ and CD4+ T cells were purified magnetically by negative isolation, whereas CD8+ TEMRA cells were enriched by FACS. Blood was collected in EDTA tubes and processed within 24 hours, with PBMCs isolated through density gradient centrifugation. PBMCs intended for TCR sequencing were frozen in liquid nitrogen and were later thawed in a 37 degrees C water bath. The sorted or isolated CD4+, CD8+ and CD8+ TEMRA cells reached a purity of at least 90%.

RNA was extracted using the RNeasy kit, and roughly 0.5 to 1 ug of the RNA was reverse transcribed with random hexamers. The immunoSEQ multiplex PCR assay, covering 54 Vbeta and 13 Jbeta segments, was used to amplify TCR beta CDR3 regions. To correct PCR amplification bias, a synthetic template baseline was used for both primer optimization and computational correction. In the paper's pipeline: Only productive sequences were kept, with reads annotated to V, D and J genes according to IMGT and analyzed in immunoSEQ Analyzer. Clonality was calculated as one minus the Shannon entropy normalized by log2 of the number of productive unique sequences. For each patient and control, public and private clones were evaluated within the 100 most prevalent clones. Susac-specific clones were defined as absent from healthy and MS cohorts, 800 to 1,200 published viral clones and other ImmuneACCESS disease sequences. Starting from the raw public reads, TCRdb applied fastp trimming at Q25, assembled clones with MiXCR and retained in-frame beta chains. All rows with the same CDR3 protein become a single entry with the most common DNA and genes. For this entry, the V and J calls and clone size follow TCRdb and not the study's own pipeline. The sample data list 110,000 to 150,000 distinct CDR3 sequences, and about 94% of these were observed just once. Of the sample, roughly 0.08% is held by the ten largest clones.

The TCR comes from a human donor with Susac syndrome. The sequenced sample was CD4+ T cells from PBMCs. The chain is assembled from TRBV2 and TRBJ1-6; a weak D assignment points to TRBD1 (5 bases agree). CDR3 sequence: CASTLEGPGNSPLHF. The nucleotide sequence is TGTGCCAGCACTCTCGAGGGGCCGGGGAATTCACCCCTCCACTTT. The variable domain in full, with residues beyond the CDR3 obtained from the reference TRBV2 and TRBJ1-6 genes, is EPEVTQTPSHQVTQMGQEVILRCVPISNHLYFYWYRQILGQKVEFLVSFYNNEISEKSEIFDDQFSVERPDGSNFTLKIRSTKLEDSAMYFCASTLEGPGNSPLHFGNGTRLTVT.